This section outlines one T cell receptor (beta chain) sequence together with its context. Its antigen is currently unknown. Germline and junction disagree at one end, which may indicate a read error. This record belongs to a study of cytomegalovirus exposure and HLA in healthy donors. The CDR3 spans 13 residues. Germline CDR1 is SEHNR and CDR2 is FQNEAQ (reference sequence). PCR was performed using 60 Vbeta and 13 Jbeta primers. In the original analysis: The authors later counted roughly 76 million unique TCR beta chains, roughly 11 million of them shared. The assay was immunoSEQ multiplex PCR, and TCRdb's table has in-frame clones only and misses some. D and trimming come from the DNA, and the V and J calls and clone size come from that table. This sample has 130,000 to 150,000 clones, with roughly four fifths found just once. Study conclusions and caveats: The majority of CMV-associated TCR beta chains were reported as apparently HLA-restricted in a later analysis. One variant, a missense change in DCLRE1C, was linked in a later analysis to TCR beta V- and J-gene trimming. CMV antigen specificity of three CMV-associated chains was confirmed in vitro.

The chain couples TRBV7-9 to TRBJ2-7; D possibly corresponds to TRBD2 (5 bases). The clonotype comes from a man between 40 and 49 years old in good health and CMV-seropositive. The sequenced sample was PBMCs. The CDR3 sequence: CSSSLGGGGEQYF. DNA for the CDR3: TGTTCCAGCAGCTTAGGCGGAGGAGGCGAGCAGTACTTC.